This T cell receptor (beta chain) was captured by sequencing in a study of preoperative IRX-2 immunotherapy in early breast cancer. The data were produced by immunoSEQ multiplex PCR, yet TCRdb's version contains in-frame clones alone and is incomplete. The sample has about 32,000 clones; roughly four fifths are singletons. The CDR3 runs to 12 residues. The V gene's germline CDR1 is LNHDA and CDR2 SQIVND (reference sequence). V was trimmed by 3 bases and J by 7 bases, leaving 7 bases between them. Sample treatment: preoperative locoregional IRX-2 cytokine immunotherapy. The rearrangement joins TRBV19 to TRBJ2-4; D is ambiguous. The sequenced sample was lymph node tissue, obtained from a patient treated with IRX-2 immunotherapy. The sequence derives from a human donor with breast cancer. The CDR3 loop is CASSMKGNIQYF. As DNA, the CDR3 is TGTGCCAGTAGTATGAAGGGCAACATTCAGTACTTC.